The rows below give T cell receptor beta chains drawn from one sample of a study of lymphopenia after photon versus proton radiotherapy. The data were produced by immunoSEQ multiplex PCR, yet TCRdb's version contains in-frame clones alone and is incomplete. Of approximately 16,000 clones listed, 86% are singletons. Sequenced material: peripheral blood, taken from a patient treated with proton-based radiotherapy. The receptors were gathered from a man between 65 and 85 years old with pancreatic cancer. Both conserved end residues are part of each CDR3.

j_call | v_call | cdr3_aa
TRBJ1-1 | TRBV18 | CASSPPFQGNTEAFF
TRBJ1-1 | TRBV19 | CASAGWGGNTEAFF
TRBJ2-1 | TRBV7-3 | CASSPSQGSSNEQFF
NA | TRBV9 | CASSVGANEQYF
TRBJ2-3 | TRBV29-1 | CSVEGRPRDTQYF
TRBJ2-3 | TRBV30 | CAWNTAGSETQYF
TRBJ2-1 | TRBV6-1 | CASSESEGAGANEQFF
TRBJ1-2 | TRBV6-5 | CASSYMGGGDYGYTF
TRBJ2-7 | TRBV9 | CASSVGGGRADEQYF
TRBJ2-5 | TRBV11-3 | CASSPVGGQGAVTQYF
TRBJ2-5 | TRBV25-1 | CASSESGRAKQTQYF
TRBJ2-3 | TRBV19 | CASSLTGGIGTDTQYF
TRBJ2-3 | TRBV6-4 | CASALRREGPVGTDTQYF
TRBJ2-5 | TRBV19 | CATSKGIGAETQYF
TRBJ2-3 | TRBV30 | CAWSAGTSTDTQYF
TRBJ1-1 | TRBV2 | CASRVPGQGYTEAFF
TRBJ2-1 | TRBV5-8 | CASRSRGNNEQFF
TRBJ1-2 | TRBV2 | CASSSGGNYGYTF
TRBJ2-3 | TRBV30 | CAWGRGLSTDTQYF
TRBJ2-3 | TRBV30 | CASSQGSGRPYSTDTQYF
TRBJ2-3 | TRBV7-2 | CASSRGRSSTDTQYF
TRBJ1-1 | TRBV27 | CASSSSPGQAFF
TRBJ2-3 | TRBV11-3 | CASSLALGGRSPDTQYF
TRBJ2-7 | TRBV4-1 | CASSQRFGYYEQYF
TRBJ1-6 | TRBV19 | CASSIPPRRDYYNSPLHF
TRBJ1-1 | TRBV19 | CASTQTQVLNTEAFF
TRBJ2-2 | TRBV7-4 | CASSYPAGGRNTGELFF
TRBJ1-2 | TRBV10-2 | CASSDVSRGYGYTF
TRBJ1-1 | TRBV29-1 | CSVHRDRNTEAFF
TRBJ2-3 | TRBV19 | CASTNDRGLKQYF
TRBJ2-7 | TRBV6-1 | CASSGKGAYEQYF
TRBJ2-1 | TRBV9 | CASSVSSSGVSYNEQFF
TRBJ1-1 | TRBV19 | CASTPGGRYTEAFF
TRBJ2-3 | TRBV10-3 | CAISDGLAETDTQYF
TRBJ2-7 | TRBV11-3 | CASSVTGYEQYF
TRBJ2-3 | TRBV28 | CASRRAGAVQGTDTQYF
TRBJ1-1 | TRBV5-1 | CASSQGQGPTEAFF
TRBJ1-2 | TRBV7-9 | CASSLPGTGYGYTF
TRBJ1-4 | TRBV15 | CATSRGQNNEKLFF
TRBJ2-5 | TRBV5-1 | CASSFPTGQETQYF
TRBJ1-5 | TRBV6-1 | CASSELAGGFQPQHF
TRBJ2-3 | TRBV5-4 | CASSRTGGSGETQYF
TRBJ1-1 | TRBV11-2 | CASRQTVYTEAFF
TRBJ2-1 | TRBV5-1 | CASSLDLTGSYNEQFF
TRBJ1-6 | TRBV25-1 | CASRRGTDSPLHF
TRBJ2-5 | TRBV5-8 | CASSLWETQYF
TRBJ1-1 | TRBV19 | CASSIPAGENTEAFF
TRBJ2-7 | TRBV7-8 | CASSGQGYEQYF
TRBJ1-3 | TRBV6-1 | CASHSSGNTIYF
TRBJ1-6 | TRBV6-6 | CASSYDTDRNSPLHF
TRBJ1-2 | TRBV29-1 | CSVEDGGVNYGYTF
TRBJ1-5 | TRBV19 | CASSNSNQPQHF
TRBJ2-4 | TRBV27 | CASSLGAAKNIQYF
TRBJ2-5 | TRBV7-3 | CASSSGLAGGVKTQYF
TRBJ1-2 | TRBV15 | CATSRIEHRFGYGYTF